The 3 T cell receptor beta chains listed next were all sequenced from one sample in a study of control samples from healthy donors and cancer patients. Clones were read by immunoSEQ multiplex PCR, and TCRdb kept only the in-frame ones, dropping some. The sample records around 110,000 clones, 85% to 90% being singletons. The material sequenced was PBMCs. The receptors shown here come from a woman aged 45-60 years with colorectal cancer.

The chain has TRBV19 and TRBJ2-1; perhaps TRBD2 as D (5 bases). This CDR3 has 16 residues. Trimming shortened V by 3 bases and J by 6 bases, and 18 bases separated the two germline ends. CDR1 and CDR2 (germline): LNHDA, SQIVND (reference sequence). Written as DNA, the CDR3 is TGTGCCAGTAGTATCAGCGGAGTCGGGGTGAGCAATGAGCAGTTCTTC. Translated, it gives CASSISGVGVSNEQFF.

For the CDR3, the DNA is TGTGCCAGCAGCTTAAGGACAGGGACCAAGCTTGGGGCCAATGAAAAACTGTTTTTT. Translation gives CASSLRTGTKLGANEKLFF. The chain links TRBV7-8 to TRBJ1-4; 8 nucleotides agree with TRBD1. There are 19 residues in the CDR3. Germline V gives CDR1 SGHVS, CDR2 FQNEAQ. Losses at the gene ends were 2 bases for V and 5 bases for J; bases not matched to a gene: 16.

The rearrangement links TRBV2 to TRBJ2-3; TRBD2 agrees at 12 bases. CDR3 size: 16 residues. Germline loops: CDR1 SNHLY, CDR2 FYNNEI. V trimming: 5 bases; J trimming: 2 bases; junction bases outside the gene matches: 5. CDR3 bases: TGTGCCAGCAGTAAGGGACTAGCGGGTTACACAGATACGCAGTATTTT. Protein: CASSKGLAGYTDTQYF.